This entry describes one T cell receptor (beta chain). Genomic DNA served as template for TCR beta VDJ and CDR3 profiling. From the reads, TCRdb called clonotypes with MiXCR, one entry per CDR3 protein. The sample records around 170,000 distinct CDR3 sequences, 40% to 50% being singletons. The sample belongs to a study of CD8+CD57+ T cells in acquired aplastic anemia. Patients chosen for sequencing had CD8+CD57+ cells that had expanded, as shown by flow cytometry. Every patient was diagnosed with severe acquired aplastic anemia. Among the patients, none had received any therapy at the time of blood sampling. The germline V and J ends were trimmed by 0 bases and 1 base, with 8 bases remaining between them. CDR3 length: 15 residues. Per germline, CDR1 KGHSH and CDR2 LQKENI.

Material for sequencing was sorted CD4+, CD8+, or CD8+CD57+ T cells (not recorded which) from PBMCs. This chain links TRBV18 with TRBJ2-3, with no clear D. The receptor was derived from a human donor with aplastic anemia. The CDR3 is CASSPPSVGTDTQYF. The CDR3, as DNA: TGTGCCAGCTCACCACCATCCGTCGGCACAGATACGCAGTATTTT.